Following are 32 T cell receptor beta chains from one sample sequenced in a study of naive and memory T cell subsets (TCRdb year 2017). A robust, sensitive protocol for the amplification, sequencing and analysis of TCRs was described in the study, in which 3' ligation of a UMI-containing oligonucleotide to TCR cDNA was used. Libraries were built with 5' RACE. Sequenced on an Illumina MiSeq. Four rounds of PCR, run with the SP2 primer together with nested alpha and beta constant region primers, were used to amplify the ligated cDNA. TCRdb passed the public sequencing reads through fastp at Q25 and MiXCR, retaining productive beta sequences. For every CDR3 protein sequence, its rows merge into one entry that carries the most common genes and DNA. The table for this sample lists more than 50,000 distinct CDR3 sequences; less than 10% of them were counted only once. The top ten constitute approximately 21% of the sample.

The receptors shown here come from a female donor in good health.

This clonotype was recorded a few times. The chain recombines TRBV29-1 with TRBJ2-5; 9 bases are a match to TRBD1. There are 13 residues in the CDR3. J was trimmed by 5 bases and V by 7 bases; bases with no gene match: 8. Germline V gives CDR1 SQVTM, CDR2 ANQGSEA. The CDR3, as DNA: TGCAGCGCCCGGGACAGGGCGGTGGAGACCCAGTACTTC. Protein: CSARDRAVETQYF. Supplemented by reference TRBV29-1 and TRBJ2-5, the full variable domain reads SAVISQKPSRDICQRGTSLTIQCQVDSQVTMMFWYRQQPGQSLTLIATANQGSEATYESGFVIDKFPISRPNLTFSTLTVSNMSPEDSSIYLCSARDRAVETQYFGPGTRLLVL.

This clonotype has a count of ten or more. The V call is TRBV18, the J call TRBJ2-1; 9 bases fit TRBD2. Losses at the gene ends were 3 bases for V and 3 bases for J; bases not matched to a gene: 3. The CDR3 consists of 15 residues. CDR1 is KGHSH and CDR2 is LQKENI in the germline V gene. The CDR3 sequence is CASSPRTSDYNEQFF. In DNA form, the CDR3 reads TGTGCCAGCTCACCCCGGACTAGCGACTACAATGAGCAGTTCTTC.

This clonotype was counted ten times or more. V usage is TRBV29-1 and J usage is TRBJ1-5; D is unresolved. V lost 3 bases, J lost 9 bases, and 15 bases lay in between. This CDR3 region has 13 residues. Germline V lookup: CDR1 SQVTM, CDR2 ANQGSEA. The CDR3 protein is CSVESTSSGPQHF. CDR3 in DNA: TGCAGCGTTGAGTCGACCTCCTCCGGGCCCCAGCATTTT.

This clonotype showed up many times. V gene TRBV18 combines with J gene TRBJ1-1; D ambiguous. Per the germline V gene, CDR1 is KGHSH and CDR2 is LQKENI. The ends were cut back, 0 bases at V and 5 bases at J, with 10 bases in the middle. The CDR3 covers 14 residues. The CDR3 region is CASSPPGSKTEAFF. In DNA form, the CDR3 reads TGTGCCAGCTCACCACCTGGCTCTAAGACTGAAGCTTTCTTT. The full variable domain, its missing parts supplied by reference TRBV18 and TRBJ1-1, is NAGVMQNPRHLVRRRGQEARLRCSPMKGHSHVYWYRQLPEEGLKFMVYLQKENIIDESGMPKERFSAEFPKEGPSILRIQQVVRGDSAAYFCASSPPGSKTEAFFGQGTRLTVV.

This clonotype was counted many times. This chain links TRBV5-1 with TRBJ2-3, with D maybe TRBD1 (5 bases). V lost 5 bases and J lost 1, with 17 bases in between. The CDR3 sequence is 16 residues long. Germline V gene sequence: CDR1 SGHRS, CDR2 YFSETQ. This CDR3 reads CASSGPPGYRTDTQYF. CDR3 sequence (DNA): TGCGCCAGCAGTGGTCCCCCAGGGTATCGCACAGATACGCAGTATTTT.

This clonotype was detected many times. This sequence joins TRBV7-9 and TRBJ2-7; possible D gene TRBD1, 5 bases. CDR1 is SEHNR, CDR2 FQNEAQ, per germline (reference sequence). This CDR3 spans 12 amino acids. Trimming left V 2 bases short and J 5 bases short, with 7 bases between. The CDR3 loop reads CASSLSGNEQYF. The DNA of the CDR3 is TGTGCCAGCAGCTTATCAGGGAACGAGCAGTACTTC.

This clonotype counts as medium-sized (0.01 to 0.1%). V gene TRBV27 combines with J gene TRBJ2-5; D ambiguous. V was clipped by 5 bases and J by 0 bases, with 7 bases between them. Germline CDR1 is MNHEY and CDR2 is SMNVEV (reference sequence). The CDR3 covers 13 residues. CDR3 nucleotides: TGTGCCAGCAGTCTCGTGTACCAAGAGACCCAGTACTTC. This translates into CASSLVYQETQYF.

This clonotype was seen more than once but under ten times. The rearrangement joins TRBV5-8 to TRBJ1-4; D may be TRBD1 (5 bases). V shed 3 bases and J shed 8 bases, with 17 bases lying between them. The CDR3 is 15 amino acids. Germline lookup yields CDR1 SGHTS and CDR2 YDEGEE. This CDR3 reads CASSWMPGTVEKLFF. CDR3 nucleotide sequence: TGTGCCAGCAGCTGGATGCCCGGGACGGTAGAAAAACTGTTTTTT.

This clonotype occurred many times. The chain joins TRBV12-3 or TRBV12-4 to TRBJ1-6; 7 nucleotides line up with TRBD1. This CDR3 has 14 residues. Losses at the gene ends were 6 bases for V and 7 bases for J; bases not matched to a gene: 6. CDR3 sequence: CASSRTGANSPLHF. The CDR3 DNA reads as TGTGCCAGCAGCCGGACAGGTGCAAATTCACCCCTCCACTTT.

The rearrangement joins TRBV24-1 to TRBJ2-2; TRBD2 agrees at 7 bases. Germline trimming cut 4 bases from V and 6 bases from J; bases unmatched to any gene: 10. Germline CDR1 KGHDR, CDR2 SFDVKD. This CDR3 spans 16 amino acids. For the CDR3, the DNA is TGTGCCACCAGTGACCCAGGAGGCGGGGGTCCCGGGGAGCTGTTTTTT. It specifies CATSDPGGGGPGELFF.

This clonotype occurred a few times. The chain couples TRBV15 to TRBJ1-2, with 11 bases lining up with TRBD1. There are 17 residues in the CDR3. The junction had 8 bases not matched to a gene; V was cut back by 3 bases and J by 2 bases. CDR1 LNHNV and CDR2 YYDKDF come from the germline V gene (reference sequence). For the CDR3, the DNA is TGTGCCACCAGCAGCGGACAGGGGGCGATTGACAACTATGGCTACACCTTC. It is translated as CATSSGQGAIDNYGYTF.

The chain uses TRBV5-1 and TRBJ1-1, with unresolved D. Trimming shortened V by 5 bases and J by 0 bases, and 8 bases separated the two germline ends. The V gene's germline CDR1 is SGHRS and CDR2 YFSETQ. The CDR3 has 13 amino acids. CDR3 DNA: TGCGCCAGCAGAATCCGGGTGAACACTGAAGCTTTCTTT. Its translation: CASRIRVNTEAFF.

In its sample, this clonotype was seen many times. The rearrangement links TRBV29-1 to TRBJ2-3; 8 positions match TRBD2. The J segment lost 0 bases and the V segment lost 6 bases, leaving 8 bases of the junction unmatched. The V gene's germline CDR1 is SQVTM and CDR2 ANQGSEA. The CDR3 runs 15 residues. CDR3 nucleotide sequence: TGCAGCGTCCCTAAGCGGGGGCGAAGCACAGATACGCAGTATTTT. Translating gives CSVPKRGRSTDTQYF.

This clonotype was observed a handful of times. The V gene is TRBV6-2 or TRBV6-3, the J gene TRBJ1-5, with D hard to call. The germline CDR1 and CDR2 sequences are MNHEY and SVGEGT. The CDR3 covers 16 residues. V shed 3 bases and J shed 2 bases, with 14 bases lying between them. CDR3 loop: CASSYDVPRGNQPQHF. CDR3 bases: TGTGCCAGCAGTTATGACGTGCCGAGGGGCAATCAGCCCCAGCATTTT.

The CDR3 loop reads CASSQSDTQYF. The DNA of the CDR3 is TGTGCCAGCAGCCAATCGGATACGCAGTATTTT. The chain is built from TRBV3-1 and TRBJ2-3; no clear D. The CDR3 contains 11 residues. The germline V gene has CDR1 LGHDT and CDR2 YNNKEL (reference sequence). V was cut by 2 bases and J by 6 bases, with 3 bases left in between.

This clonotype has just a few counts. The junction differs from germline at one of its ends, possibly a read error. The chain carries TRBV7-9 and TRBJ2-3; 12 positions agree with TRBD2. The germline V gene encodes CDR1 SEHNR and CDR2 FQNEAQ (reference sequence). The CDR3 is 15 amino acids. This CDR3 reads CASSLAGGATDTQYF. The CDR3, as DNA: TGTGCCAGCAGCCTAGCGGGGGGGGCGACAGATACGCAGTATTTT.

Concerning this clonotype: Possible read error: a much larger clone is one base away. The rearrangement uses TRBV12-3 or TRBV12-4 and TRBJ1-5; tentative D call: TRBD1 (6 bases). This CDR3 spans 15 amino acids. CDR3 sequence: CASSSDRSSNQPQRF. CDR3 nucleotide sequence: TGTGCCAGCAGTTCCGACAGGTCTAGCAATCAGCCCCAGCGTTTT.

This clonotype was seen a handful of times. The CDR3 DNA is TGTGCCAGCAGCCTCCCGACTAGGCTGGTGGGGCAGTATTTT. Protein sequence: CASSLPTRLVGQYF. The J gene is TRBJ2-3, the V gene TRBV13, with D possibly being TRBD2 (6 bases). The V gene lost 5 bases and the J gene lost 11 bases, with 20 bases spanning the gap. The CDR3 loop spans 14 amino acids. Per the germline V gene, CDR1 is PRHDT and CDR2 is FYEKMQ (reference sequence). Looking up the rest from reference TRBV13 and TRBJ2-3 gives the full variable domain: AAGVIQSPRHLIKEKRETATLKCYPIPRHDTVYWYQQGPGQDPQFLISFYEKMQSDKGSIPDRFSAQQFSDYHSELNMSSLELGDSALYFCASSLPTRLVGQYFGPGTRLTVL.

V gene TRBV5-1 combines with J gene TRBJ2-2; D gene unclear. This CDR3 spans 12 amino acids. Between the trimmed V and J ends, which lost 3 bases and 7 bases, there was a span of 7 bases. In germline, CDR1 is SGHRS, CDR2 YFSETQ. The CDR3 DNA reads as TGCGCCAGCAGCTCAAATAGCGGGGAGCTGTTTTTT. The encoded protein is CASSSNSGELFF.

This chain joins TRBV27 and TRBJ1-1; 8 positions agree with TRBD1. The length of the CDR3 is 16 residues. Germline CDR1 is MNHEY and CDR2 is SMNVEV (reference sequence). Trimming at V came to 3 bases and at J to 4 bases, leaving 10 bases not matched to a gene. CDR3 sequence: CASSFHLGTGTTEAFF. CDR3 bases: TGTGCCAGCAGTTTCCATTTAGGGACAGGAACCACTGAAGCTTTCTTT.

In this sample, this clonotype turned up a few times. The rearrangement uses TRBV28 and TRBJ1-1; D is perhaps TRBD1 (5 bases). Per the germline V gene, CDR1 is MDHEN and CDR2 is SYDVKM. The CDR3 spans 16 residues. Trimming stripped 4 bases from V and 0 bases from J, with 15 bases between. This chain's CDR3 is CASSSYVTAMNTEAFF. The CDR3 nucleotides are TGTGCCAGCAGTTCCTATGTGACAGCTATGAACACTGAAGCTTTCTTT.

This clonotype was seen a few times. This sequence joins TRBV10-3 and TRBJ2-1, with D possibly matching TRBD1 (5 bases). Germline CDR1 is ENHRY and CDR2 is SYGVKD. V was shortened by 7 bases and J by 6 bases, with 13 bases between the two germline ends. This CDR3 spans 13 amino acids. Here the CDR3 DNA reads TGTGCCATCACCCTAGGGGAAGGCAATGAGCAGTTCTTC. Translating it yields CAITLGEGNEQFF.

This clonotype was observed many times. V usage is TRBV10-2 and J usage is TRBJ2-3, with 14 bases that match TRBD2. The germline V gene has CDR1 WSHSY and CDR2 SAAADI. The junction had 3 bases not matched to a gene; V was cut back by 4 bases and J by 9 bases. The CDR3 consists of 14 residues. The CDR3 DNA is TGCGCCAGCAGTGGGACTAGCGGGGGGACCACGCAGTATTTT. Translation gives CASSGTSGGTTQYF.

This clonotype was counted a few times. This chain joins TRBV12-5 and TRBJ2-3; D is undetermined. The CDR3 has 15 amino acids. Germline CDR1 and CDR2: LGHNT and FRNRAP. V lost 2 bases to trimming and J lost 4 bases, with 13 bases between them. The CDR3 reads CASGLRTSPADTQYF. The CDR3 DNA is TGTGCTAGTGGTTTGCGCACCTCCCCGGCAGATACGCAGTATTTT.

This clonotype was counted many times. For the CDR3, the DNA is TGTGCCAGCAGTTACCCGGCGGGGGGGACCACAGATACGCAGTATTTT. The encoded protein is CASSYPAGGTTDTQYF. The chain links TRBV6-2 or TRBV6-3 to TRBJ2-3; 9 nucleotides line up with TRBD2. CDR1 is MNHEY and CDR2 is SVGEGT in the germline V gene. The CDR3 spans 16 residues. V shed 2 bases and J 2 bases; nucleotides not matched to a gene: 5.

This clonotype has a count of ten or more. This sequence joins TRBV20-1 and TRBJ2-7; D is ambiguous. Per the germline V gene, CDR1 is DFQATT and CDR2 is SNEGSKA (reference sequence). The V and J ends lost 1 base and 3 bases respectively, with 7 bases between them. The CDR3 is 12 amino acids. CDR3 loop: CSARVGFYEQYF. CDR3 DNA sequence: TGCAGTGCTAGAGTCGGCTTCTACGAGCAGTACTTC.

This clonotype is medium-sized. The CDR3 sequence: CASSTRIMGNQPQHF. The CDR3 DNA reads TGTGCCAGCAGCACTCGAATAATGGGCAATCAGCCCCAGCATTTT. The J gene is TRBJ1-5, the V gene TRBV12-3 or TRBV12-4; D is uncertain. The CDR3 consists of 15 residues. The V gene lost 6 bases and the J gene lost 2 bases, with 14 bases spanning the gap.

This clonotype has a handful of counts. For the CDR3, the DNA is TGTGCCAGTAGTGTTAGCGGGGCTTACAATGAGCAGTTCTTC. Translation gives CASSVSGAYNEQFF. The chain uses TRBV19 and TRBJ2-1; 8 bases are a match to TRBD2. V dropped 5 bases and J dropped 4; count of bases not matched to a gene: 4. The CDR3 covers 14 residues. Germline lookup yields CDR1 LNHDA and CDR2 SQIVND (reference sequence).

This clonotype was detected ten times or more. The chain carries TRBV4-2 and TRBJ1-5; D gene ambiguous. The CDR3 is 13 residues long. V was shortened by 1 base and J by 4 bases, with 5 bases between the two germline ends. Germline V gives CDR1 LGHNA, CDR2 YNFKEQ. CDR3 nucleotide sequence: TGTGCCAGCAGCCAAGCCAGAAATCAGCCCCAGCATTTT. This gives the protein CASSQARNQPQHF.

This clonotype was observed many times. The chain uses TRBV7-2 and TRBJ1-3; D gene ambiguous. Germline V gene lookup returns CDR1 SGHTA and CDR2 FQGNSA. Trimming shortened V by 2 bases and J by 4 bases, and 6 bases separated the two germline ends. The CDR3 has 13 amino acids. This CDR3 reads CASSLKGGNTIYF. The DNA for the CDR3 is TGTGCCAGCAGCTTAAAGGGCGGAAACACCATATATTTT.

This chain joins TRBV3-1 and TRBJ2-2; no reliable D call. Per germline, CDR1 LGHDT and CDR2 YNNKEL (reference sequence). The CDR3 sequence is 15 residues long. The V end lost 3 bases, the J end lost 0 bases, and 8 bases lay between the germline ends. CDR3 region: CASSHARSNTGELFF. DNA of the CDR3: TGTGCCAGCAGCCATGCCAGATCGAACACCGGGGAGCTGTTTTTT. The full variable domain, its missing parts supplied by reference TRBV3-1 and TRBJ2-2, is DTAVSQTPKYLVTQMGNDKSIKCEQNLGHDTMYWYKQDSKKFLKIMFSYNNKELIINETVPNRFSPKSPDKAHLNLHINSLELGDSAVYFCASSHARSNTGELFFGEGSRLTVL.

This clonotype was observed a few times. This chain uses TRBV7-9 with TRBJ2-7; TRBD1 matches at 9 bases. The CDR3 sequence is 15 residues long. V was pared by 3 bases and J by 3 bases, with 6 bases of the junction left unmatched. The germline CDR1 and CDR2 sequences are SEHNR and FQNEAQ (reference sequence). The CDR3 here is CASSFPGQGIYEQYF. The CDR3, as DNA: TGTGCCAGCAGCTTTCCGGGACAGGGTATCTACGAGCAGTACTTC.